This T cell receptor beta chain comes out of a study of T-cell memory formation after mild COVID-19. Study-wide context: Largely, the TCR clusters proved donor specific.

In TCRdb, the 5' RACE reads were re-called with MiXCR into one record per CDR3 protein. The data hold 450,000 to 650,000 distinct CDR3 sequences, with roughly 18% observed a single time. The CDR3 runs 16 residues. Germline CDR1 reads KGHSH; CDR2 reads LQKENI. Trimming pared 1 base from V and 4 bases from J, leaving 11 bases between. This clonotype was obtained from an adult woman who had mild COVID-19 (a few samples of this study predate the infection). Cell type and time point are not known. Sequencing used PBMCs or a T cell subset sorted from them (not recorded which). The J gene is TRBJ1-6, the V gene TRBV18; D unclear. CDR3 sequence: CASSPQNQGYNSPLHF. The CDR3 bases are TGTGCCAGCTCACCACAGAACCAAGGGTATAATTCACCCCTCCACTTT.